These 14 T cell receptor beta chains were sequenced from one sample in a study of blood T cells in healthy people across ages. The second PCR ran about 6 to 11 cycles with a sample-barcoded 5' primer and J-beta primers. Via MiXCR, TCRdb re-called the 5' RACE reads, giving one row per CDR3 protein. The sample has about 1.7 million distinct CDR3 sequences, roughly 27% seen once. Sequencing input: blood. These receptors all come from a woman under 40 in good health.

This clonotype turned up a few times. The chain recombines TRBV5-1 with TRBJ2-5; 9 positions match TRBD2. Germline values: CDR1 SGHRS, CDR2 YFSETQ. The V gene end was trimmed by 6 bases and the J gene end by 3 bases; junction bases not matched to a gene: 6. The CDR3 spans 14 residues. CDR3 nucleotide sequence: TGCGCCAGCACCCTACTAGCGGGTAAAGAGACCCAGTACTTC. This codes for CASTLLAGKETQYF.

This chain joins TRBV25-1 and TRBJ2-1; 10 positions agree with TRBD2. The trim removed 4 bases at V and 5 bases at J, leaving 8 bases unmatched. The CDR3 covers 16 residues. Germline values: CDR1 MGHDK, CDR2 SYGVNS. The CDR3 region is CASSASGSIANNEQFF. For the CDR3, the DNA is TGTGCCAGCAGTGCTAGCGGGAGTATCGCCAACAATGAGCAGTTCTTC.

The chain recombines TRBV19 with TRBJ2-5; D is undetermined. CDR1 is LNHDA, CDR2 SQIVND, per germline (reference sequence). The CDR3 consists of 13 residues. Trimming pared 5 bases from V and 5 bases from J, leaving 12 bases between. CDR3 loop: CASSLMATETQYF. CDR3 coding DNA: TGTGCCAGTAGTCTTATGGCGACGGAGACCCAGTACTTC.

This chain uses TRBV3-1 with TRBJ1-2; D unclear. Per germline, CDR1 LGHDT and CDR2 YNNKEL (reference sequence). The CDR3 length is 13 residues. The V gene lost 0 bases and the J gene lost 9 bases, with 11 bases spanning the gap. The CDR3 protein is CASSQDSRDSYTF. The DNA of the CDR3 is TGTGCCAGCAGCCAAGATTCGCGAGACAGCTACACCTTC.

CDR3 in amino acids: CASSIQGGYEQYF. In DNA, the CDR3 is TGTGCCAGTAGTATCCAGGGAGGCTACGAGCAGTACTTC. The V and J genes are TRBV19 and TRBJ2-7; maybe TRBD2 (6 bases). Germline CDR1 is LNHDA and CDR2 is SQIVND (reference sequence). Trimming removed 3 bases from V and 3 bases from J, with 9 bases in between. The CDR3 totals 13 residues. Supplemented by reference TRBV19 and TRBJ2-7, the full variable domain reads DGGITQSPKYLFRKEGQNVTLSCEQNLNHDAMYWYRQDPGQGLRLIYYSQIVNDFQKGDIAEGYSVSREKKESFPLTVTSAQKNPTAFYLCASSIQGGYEQYFGPGTRLTVT.

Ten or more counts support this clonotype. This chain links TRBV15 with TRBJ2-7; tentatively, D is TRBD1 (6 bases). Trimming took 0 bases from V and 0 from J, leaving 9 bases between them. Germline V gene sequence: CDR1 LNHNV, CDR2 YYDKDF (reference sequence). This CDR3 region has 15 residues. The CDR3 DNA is TGTGCCACCAGCAGAGATGGGACACTCTCCTACGAGCAGTACTTC. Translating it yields CATSRDGTLSYEQYF. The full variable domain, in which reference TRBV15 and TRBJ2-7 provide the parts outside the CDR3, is DAMVIQNPRYQVTQFGKPVTLSCSQTLNHNVMYWYQQKSSQAPKLLFHYYDKDFNNEADTPDNFQSRRPNTSFCFLDIRSPGLGDTAMYLCATSRDGTLSYEQYFGPGTRLTVT.

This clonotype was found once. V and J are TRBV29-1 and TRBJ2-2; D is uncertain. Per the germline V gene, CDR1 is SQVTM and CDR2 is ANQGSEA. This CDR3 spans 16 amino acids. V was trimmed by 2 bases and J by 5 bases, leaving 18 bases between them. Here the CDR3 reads CSVELAGRVRTGELFF. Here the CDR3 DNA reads TGCAGCGTTGAATTGGCAGGAAGGGTTCGGACCGGGGAGCTGTTTTTT.

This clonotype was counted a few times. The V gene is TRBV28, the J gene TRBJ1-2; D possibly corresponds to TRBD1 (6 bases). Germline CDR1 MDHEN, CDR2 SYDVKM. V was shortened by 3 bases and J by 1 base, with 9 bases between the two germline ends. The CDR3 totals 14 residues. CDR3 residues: CASSLGHLNYGYTF. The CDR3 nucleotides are TGTGCCAGCAGTTTGGGACACCTTAACTATGGCTACACCTTC.

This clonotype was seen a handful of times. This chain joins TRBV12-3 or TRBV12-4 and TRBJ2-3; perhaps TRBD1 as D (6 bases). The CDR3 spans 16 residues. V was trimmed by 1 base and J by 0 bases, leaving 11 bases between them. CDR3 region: CASSLGGRRSTDTQYF. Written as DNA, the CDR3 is TGTGCCAGCAGTTTAGGGGGGCGTCGTAGCACAGATACGCAGTATTTT.

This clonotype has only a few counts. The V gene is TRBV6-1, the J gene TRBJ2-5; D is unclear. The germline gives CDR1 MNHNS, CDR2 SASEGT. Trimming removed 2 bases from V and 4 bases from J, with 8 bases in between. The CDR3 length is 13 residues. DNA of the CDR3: TGTGCCAGCAGTGAAAGGCGAGCAGAGACCCAGTACTTC. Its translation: CASSERRAETQYF.

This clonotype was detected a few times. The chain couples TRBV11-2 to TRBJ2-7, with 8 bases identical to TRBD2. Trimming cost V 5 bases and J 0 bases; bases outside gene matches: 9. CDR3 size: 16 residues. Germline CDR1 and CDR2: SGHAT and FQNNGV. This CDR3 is CASSRGTAGGSYEQYF. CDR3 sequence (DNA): TGTGCCAGCAGCCGCGGTACGGCGGGGGGCTCCTACGAGCAGTACTTC.

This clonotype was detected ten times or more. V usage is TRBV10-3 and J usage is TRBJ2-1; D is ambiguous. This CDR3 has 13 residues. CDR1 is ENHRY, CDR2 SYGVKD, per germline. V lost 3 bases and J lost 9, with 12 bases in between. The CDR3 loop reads CAISDPNVGEQFF. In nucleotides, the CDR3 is TGTGCCATCAGTGACCCTAATGTAGGTGAGCAGTTCTTC.

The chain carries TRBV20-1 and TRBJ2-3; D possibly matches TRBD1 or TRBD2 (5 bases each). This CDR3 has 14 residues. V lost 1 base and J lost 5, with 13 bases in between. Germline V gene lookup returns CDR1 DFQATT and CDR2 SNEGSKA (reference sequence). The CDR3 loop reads CSARGGVAGDTQYF. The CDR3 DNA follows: TGCAGTGCTAGAGGAGGGGTTGCAGGAGATACGCAGTATTTT.

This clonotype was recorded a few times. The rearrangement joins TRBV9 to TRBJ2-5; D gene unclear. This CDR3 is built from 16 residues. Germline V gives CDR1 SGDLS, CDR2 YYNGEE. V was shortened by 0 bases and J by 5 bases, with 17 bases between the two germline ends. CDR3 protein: CASSVDNSRLQETQYF. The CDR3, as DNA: TGTGCCAGCAGCGTAGATAATAGTCGCCTCCAGGAGACCCAGTACTTC.